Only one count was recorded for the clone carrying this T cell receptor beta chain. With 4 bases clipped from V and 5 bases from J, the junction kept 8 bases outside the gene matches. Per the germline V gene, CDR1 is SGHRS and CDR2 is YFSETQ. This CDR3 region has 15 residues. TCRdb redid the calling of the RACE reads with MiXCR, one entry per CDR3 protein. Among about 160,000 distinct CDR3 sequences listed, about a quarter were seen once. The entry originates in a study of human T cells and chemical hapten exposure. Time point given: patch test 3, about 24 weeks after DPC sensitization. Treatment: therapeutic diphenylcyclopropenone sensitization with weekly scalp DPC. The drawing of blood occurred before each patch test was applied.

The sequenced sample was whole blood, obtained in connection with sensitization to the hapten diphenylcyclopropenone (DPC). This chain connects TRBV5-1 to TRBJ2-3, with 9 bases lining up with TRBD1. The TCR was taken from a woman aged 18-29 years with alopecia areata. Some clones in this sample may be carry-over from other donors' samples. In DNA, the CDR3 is TGCGCCAGCAGCGCCGGGACAGGGAGAGAAGATACGCAGTATTTT. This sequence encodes CASSAGTGREDTQYF.